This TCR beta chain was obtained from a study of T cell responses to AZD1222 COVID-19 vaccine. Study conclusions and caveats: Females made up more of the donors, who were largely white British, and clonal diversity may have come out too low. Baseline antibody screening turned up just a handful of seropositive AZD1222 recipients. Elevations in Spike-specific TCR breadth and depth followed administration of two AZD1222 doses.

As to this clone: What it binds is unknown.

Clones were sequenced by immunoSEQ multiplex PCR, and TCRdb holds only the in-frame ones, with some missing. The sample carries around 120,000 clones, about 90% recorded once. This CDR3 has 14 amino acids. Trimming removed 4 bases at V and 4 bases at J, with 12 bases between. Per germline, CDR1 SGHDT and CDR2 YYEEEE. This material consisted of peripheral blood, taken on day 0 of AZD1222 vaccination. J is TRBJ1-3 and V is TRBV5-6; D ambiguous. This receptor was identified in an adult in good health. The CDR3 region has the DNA TGTGCCAGCAGCCCTCAGAACCGGGGAAACACCATATATTTT. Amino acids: CASSPQNRGNTIYF.